Given below is one TCR beta chain in context. Sequenced by immunoSEQ multiplex PCR; TCRdb stores in-frame clones only, minus some. The sample lists some 75,000 clones; about 88% were seen once. This sample stems from a study of OX40 agonist ivuxolimab in advanced cancers. CDR1 is SGHRS and CDR2 is YFSETQ in the germline V gene. The CDR3 spans 15 residues. Trimming removed 4 bases from V and 2 bases from J, with 15 bases in between. The rearrangement links TRBV5-1 to TRBJ1-1, with a tentative D call TRBD1 (5 bases). The receptor comes from an adult with an advanced solid tumor such as melanoma, head and neck, liver or kidney cancer. This specimen was CD4+ or CD8+ T cells sorted from blood, taken in a trial of the OX40 agonist ivuxolimab. The CDR3 DNA follows: TGCGCCAGCAGCCTCGGTACGGGGGGAAACACTGAAGCTTTCTTT. Protein sequence: CASSLGTGGNTEAFF.